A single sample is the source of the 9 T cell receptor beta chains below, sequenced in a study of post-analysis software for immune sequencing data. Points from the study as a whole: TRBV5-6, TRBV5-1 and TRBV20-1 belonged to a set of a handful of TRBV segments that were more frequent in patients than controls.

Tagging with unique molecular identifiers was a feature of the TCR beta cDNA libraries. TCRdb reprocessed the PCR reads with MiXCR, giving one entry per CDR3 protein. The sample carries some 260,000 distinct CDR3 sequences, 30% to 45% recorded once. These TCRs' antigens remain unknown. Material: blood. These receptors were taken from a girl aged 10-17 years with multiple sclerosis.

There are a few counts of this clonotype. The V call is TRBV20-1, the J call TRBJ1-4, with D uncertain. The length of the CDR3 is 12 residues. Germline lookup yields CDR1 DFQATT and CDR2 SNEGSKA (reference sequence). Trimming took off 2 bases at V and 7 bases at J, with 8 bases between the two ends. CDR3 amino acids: CSARNRGEKLFF. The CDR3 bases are TGCAGTGCTAGAAACCGGGGTGAAAAACTGTTTTTT.

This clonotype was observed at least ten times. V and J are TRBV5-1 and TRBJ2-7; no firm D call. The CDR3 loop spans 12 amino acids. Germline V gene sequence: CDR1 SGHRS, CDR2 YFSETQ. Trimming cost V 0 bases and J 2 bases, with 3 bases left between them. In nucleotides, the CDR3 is TGCGCCAGCAGCTTGGCCACCTACGAGCAGTACTTC. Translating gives CASSLATYEQYF.

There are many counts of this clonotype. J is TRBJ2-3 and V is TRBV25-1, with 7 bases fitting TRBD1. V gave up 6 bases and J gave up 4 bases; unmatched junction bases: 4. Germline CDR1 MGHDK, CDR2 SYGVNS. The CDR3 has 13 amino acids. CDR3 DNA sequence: TGTGCCAGCAGGCCTACAGGGGCAGATACGCAGTATTTT. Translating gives CASRPTGADTQYF.

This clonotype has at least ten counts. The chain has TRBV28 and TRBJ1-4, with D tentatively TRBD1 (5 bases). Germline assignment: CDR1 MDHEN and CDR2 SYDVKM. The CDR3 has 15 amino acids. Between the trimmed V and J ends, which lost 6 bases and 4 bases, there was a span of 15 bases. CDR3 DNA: TGTGCCAGCAGCACCTCCGGGACGGTTAATGAAAAACTGTTTTTT. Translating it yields CASSTSGTVNEKLFF.

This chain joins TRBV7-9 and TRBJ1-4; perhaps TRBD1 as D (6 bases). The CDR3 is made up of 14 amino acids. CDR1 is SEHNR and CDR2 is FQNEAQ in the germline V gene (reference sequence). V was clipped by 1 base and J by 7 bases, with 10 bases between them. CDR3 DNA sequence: TGTGCCAGCAGCTTAGTACAGGGCGCTGAAAAACTGTTTTTT. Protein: CASSLVQGAEKLFF.

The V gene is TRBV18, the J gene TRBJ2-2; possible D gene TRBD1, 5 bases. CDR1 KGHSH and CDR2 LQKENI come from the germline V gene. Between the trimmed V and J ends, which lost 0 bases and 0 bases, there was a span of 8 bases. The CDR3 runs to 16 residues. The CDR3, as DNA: TGTGCCAGCTCACCACCAACAGGACCGAACACCGGGGAGCTGTTTTTT. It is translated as CASSPPTGPNTGELFF. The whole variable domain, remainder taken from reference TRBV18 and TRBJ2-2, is NAGVMQNPRHLVRRRGQEARLRCSPMKGHSHVYWYRQLPEEGLKFMVYLQKENIIDESGMPKERFSAEFPKEGPSILRIQQVVRGDSAAYFCASSPPTGPNTGELFFGEGSRLTVL.

The DNA for the CDR3 is TGTGCCAGCAGCCAGACCCTCCGAAAGGGCTACACCTTC. It specifies CASSQTLRKGYTF. This chain connects TRBV11-2 to TRBJ1-2; D remains unclear. This CDR3 has 13 amino acids. Deletions cut 5 bases from V and 8 bases from J, with 15 bases between. Germline V gene sequence: CDR1 SGHAT, CDR2 FQNNGV. The variable domain in full, completed from reference TRBV11-2 and TRBJ1-2, reads EAGVAQSPRYKIIEKRQSVAFWCNPISGHATLYWYQQILGQGPKLLIQFQNNGVVDDSQLPKDRFSAERLKGVDSTLKIQPAKLEDSAVYLCASSQTLRKGYTFGSGTRLTVV.

CDR3 sequence: CASSSQGGGTEAFF. The CDR3 nucleotides read TGTGCCAGCAGTTCACAGGGGGGAGGCACTGAAGCTTTCTTT. The V call is TRBV6-6, the J call TRBJ1-1; 8 positions match TRBD1. CDR1 and CDR2 from the germline V gene are MNHNY and SVGAGI (reference sequence). The CDR3 consists of 14 residues. The trim removed 4 bases at V and 4 bases at J, leaving 5 bases unmatched.

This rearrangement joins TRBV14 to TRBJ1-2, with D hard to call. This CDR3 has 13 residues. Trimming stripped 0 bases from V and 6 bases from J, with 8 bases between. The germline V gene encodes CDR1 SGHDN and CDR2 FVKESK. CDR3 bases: TGTGCCAGCAGCCAAGATTACAGCCATGGCTACACCTTC. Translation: CASSQDYSHGYTF.